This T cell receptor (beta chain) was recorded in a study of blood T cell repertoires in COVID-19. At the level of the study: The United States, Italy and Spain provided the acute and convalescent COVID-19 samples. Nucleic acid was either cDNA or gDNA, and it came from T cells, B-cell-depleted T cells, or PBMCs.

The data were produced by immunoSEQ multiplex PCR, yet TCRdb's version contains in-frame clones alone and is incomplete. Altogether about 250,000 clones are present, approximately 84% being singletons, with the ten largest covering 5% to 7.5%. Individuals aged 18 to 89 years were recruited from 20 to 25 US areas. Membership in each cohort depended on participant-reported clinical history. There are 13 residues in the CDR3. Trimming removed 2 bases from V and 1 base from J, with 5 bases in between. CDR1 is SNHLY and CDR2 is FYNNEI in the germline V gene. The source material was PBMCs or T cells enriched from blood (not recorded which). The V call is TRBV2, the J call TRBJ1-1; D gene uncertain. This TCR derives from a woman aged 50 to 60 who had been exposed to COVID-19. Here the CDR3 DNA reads TGTGCCAGCAGTGAAACTGAGAACACTGAAGCTTTCTTT. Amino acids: CASSETENTEAFF.